This T cell receptor beta chain was sequenced in a study of T cell repertoires in cytomegalovirus infection. At the level of the study: Matching HLA type and CMV infection were both indicated by public TCR beta signatures.

V lost 4 bases and J lost 0, with 9 bases in between. Germline-derived CDR1 and CDR2 are KGHSH and LQKENI. The CDR3 extends over 14 amino acids. TCRdb recomputed calls from the reads with MiXCR, one row per CDR3 protein. There are about 130,000 distinct CDR3 sequences in the sample; approximately 9.2% occur only once, and about a tenth lies in the top ten. This clonotype was counted many times. The antigen remains unidentified. Findings of the study overall: The cumulative frequency of public TCR beta families identified carriers of CMV plus the relevant HLA. It was HLA-C-restricted CMV-specific TCR beta clonotypes that dominated the response ex vivo.

Sequenced: PBMCs. The clonotype was recovered from a human donor in good health (CMV status not recorded). Some clones in this sample may be carry-over from other donors' samples. The chain recombines TRBV18 with TRBJ1-1; no definite D call. The CDR3 region is CASSQTNLNTEAFF. The CDR3, as DNA: TGTGCCAGCTCACAGACAAATTTGAACACTGAAGCTTTCTTT.